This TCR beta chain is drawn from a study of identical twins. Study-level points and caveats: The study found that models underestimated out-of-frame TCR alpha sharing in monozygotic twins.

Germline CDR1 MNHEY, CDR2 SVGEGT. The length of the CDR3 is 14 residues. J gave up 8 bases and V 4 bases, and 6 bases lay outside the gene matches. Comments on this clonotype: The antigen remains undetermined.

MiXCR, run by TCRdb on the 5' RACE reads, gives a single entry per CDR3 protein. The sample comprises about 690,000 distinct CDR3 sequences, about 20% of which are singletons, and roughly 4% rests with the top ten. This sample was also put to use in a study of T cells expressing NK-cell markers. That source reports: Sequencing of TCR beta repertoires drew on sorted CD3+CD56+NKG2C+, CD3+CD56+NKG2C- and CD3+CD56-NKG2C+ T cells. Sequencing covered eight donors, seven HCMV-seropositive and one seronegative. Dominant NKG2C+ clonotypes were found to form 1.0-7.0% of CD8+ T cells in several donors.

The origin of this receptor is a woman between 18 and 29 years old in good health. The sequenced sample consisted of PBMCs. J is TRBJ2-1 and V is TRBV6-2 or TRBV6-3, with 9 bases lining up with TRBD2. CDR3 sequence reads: CASSLVAGVHEQFF. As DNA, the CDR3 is TGTGCCAGCAGTTTGGTAGCGGGGGTTCATGAGCAGTTCTTC.